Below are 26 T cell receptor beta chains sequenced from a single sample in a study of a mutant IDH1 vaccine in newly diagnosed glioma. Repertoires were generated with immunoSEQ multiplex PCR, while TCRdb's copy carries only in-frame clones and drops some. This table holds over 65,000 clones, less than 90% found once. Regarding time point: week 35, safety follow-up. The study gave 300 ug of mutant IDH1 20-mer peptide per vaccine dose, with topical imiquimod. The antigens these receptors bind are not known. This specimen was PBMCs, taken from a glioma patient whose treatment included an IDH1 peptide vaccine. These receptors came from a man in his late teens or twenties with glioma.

The CDR3 here is CASSPGQGFYEQYF. CDR3 DNA: TGTGCCAGCAGCCCGGGACAGGGTTTCTACGAGCAGTACTTC. This sequence joins TRBV5-6 and TRBJ2-7; 9 bases agree with TRBD1. The V and J ends lost 4 bases and 3 bases, in that order; junction bases with no gene match: 5. This CDR3 is built from 14 residues. Per the germline V gene, CDR1 is SGHDT and CDR2 is YYEEEE.

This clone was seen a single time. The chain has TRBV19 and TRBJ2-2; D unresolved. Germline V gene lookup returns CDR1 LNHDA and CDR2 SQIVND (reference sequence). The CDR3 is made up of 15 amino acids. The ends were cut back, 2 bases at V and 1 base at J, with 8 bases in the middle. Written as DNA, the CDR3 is TGTGCCAGTAGTATAAATCGACGGAACACCGGGGAGCTGTTTTTT. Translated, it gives CASSINRRNTGELFF.

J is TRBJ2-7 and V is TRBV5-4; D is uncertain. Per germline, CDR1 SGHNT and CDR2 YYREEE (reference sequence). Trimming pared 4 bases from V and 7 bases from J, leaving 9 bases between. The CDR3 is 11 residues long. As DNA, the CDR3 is TGTGCCAGCAGCCTCGGTTTGGAGCAGTACTTC. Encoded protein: CASSLGLEQYF.

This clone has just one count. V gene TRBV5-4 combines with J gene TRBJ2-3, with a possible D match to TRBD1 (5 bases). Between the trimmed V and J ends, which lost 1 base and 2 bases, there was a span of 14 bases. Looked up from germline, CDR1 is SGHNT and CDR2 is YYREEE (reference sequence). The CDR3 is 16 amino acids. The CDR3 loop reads CASSLSFGRDTDTQYF. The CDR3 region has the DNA TGTGCCAGCAGCTTGAGTTTCGGCAGGGACACAGATACGCAGTATTTT.

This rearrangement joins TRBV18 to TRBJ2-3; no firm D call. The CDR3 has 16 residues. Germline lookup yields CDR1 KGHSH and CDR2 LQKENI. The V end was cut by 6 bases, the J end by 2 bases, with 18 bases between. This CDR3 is CASSPIDRRYTDTQYF. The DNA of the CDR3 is TGTGCCAGCTCTCCCATAGACCGCCGCTACACAGATACGCAGTATTTT.

In nucleotides, the CDR3 is TGCGCCAGCAGCCGCAGACGGACGGCAGATACGCAGTATTTT. This gives the protein CASSRRRTADTQYF. V gene TRBV4-1 combines with J gene TRBJ2-3; D is uncertain. CDR1 MGHRA and CDR2 YSYEKL come from the germline V gene. Trimming took 4 bases from V and 4 from J, leaving 12 bases between them. This CDR3 is built from 14 residues.

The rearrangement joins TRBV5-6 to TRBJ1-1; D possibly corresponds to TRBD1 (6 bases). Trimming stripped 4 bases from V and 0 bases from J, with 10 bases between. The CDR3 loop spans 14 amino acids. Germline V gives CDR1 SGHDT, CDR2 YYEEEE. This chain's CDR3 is CASSARTVNTEAFF. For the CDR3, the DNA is TGTGCCAGCAGCGCGAGGACAGTGAACACTGAAGCTTTCTTT.

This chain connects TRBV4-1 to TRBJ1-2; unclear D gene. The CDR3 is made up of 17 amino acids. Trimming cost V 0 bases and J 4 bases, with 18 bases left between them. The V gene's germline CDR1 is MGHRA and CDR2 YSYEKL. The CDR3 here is CASSQDAPFVTAYGYTF. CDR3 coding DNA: TGCGCCAGCAGCCAAGATGCCCCTTTTGTGACGGCCTATGGCTACACCTTC.

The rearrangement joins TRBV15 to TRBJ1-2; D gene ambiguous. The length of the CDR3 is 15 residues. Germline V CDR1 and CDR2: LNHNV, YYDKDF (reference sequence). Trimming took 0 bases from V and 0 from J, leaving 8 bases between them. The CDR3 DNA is TGTGCCACCAGCAGAGATCCCGGAACTAACTATGGCTACACCTTC. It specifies CATSRDPGTNYGYTF.

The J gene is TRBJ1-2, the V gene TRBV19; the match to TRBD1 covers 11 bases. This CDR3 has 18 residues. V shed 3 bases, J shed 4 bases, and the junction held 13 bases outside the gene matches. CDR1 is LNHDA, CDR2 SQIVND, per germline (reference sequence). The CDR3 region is CASSIRGTGGSGVYGYTF. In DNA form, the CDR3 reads TGTGCCAGTAGTATTCGAGGGACAGGGGGTTCGGGTGTCTATGGCTACACCTTC.

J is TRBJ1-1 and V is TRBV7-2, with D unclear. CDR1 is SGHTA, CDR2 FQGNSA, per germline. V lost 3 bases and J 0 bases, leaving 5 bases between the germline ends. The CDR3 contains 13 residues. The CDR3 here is CASSFQLNTEAFF. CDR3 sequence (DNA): TGTGCCAGCAGCTTCCAGCTGAACACTGAAGCTTTCTTT.

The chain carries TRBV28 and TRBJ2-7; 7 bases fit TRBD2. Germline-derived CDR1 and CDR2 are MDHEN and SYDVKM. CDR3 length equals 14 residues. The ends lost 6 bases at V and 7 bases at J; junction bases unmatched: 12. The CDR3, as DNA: TGTGCCAGCAGCCTCCGGGGGGAGCTCGGGGAGCAGTACTTC. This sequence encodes CASSLRGELGEQYF.

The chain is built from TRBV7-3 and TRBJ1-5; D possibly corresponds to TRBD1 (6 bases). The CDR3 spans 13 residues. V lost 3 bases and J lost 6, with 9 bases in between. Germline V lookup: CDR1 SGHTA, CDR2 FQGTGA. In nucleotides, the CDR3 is TGTGCCAGCAGCTTGGGGGCCAGTCAGCCCCAGCATTTT. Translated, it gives CASSLGASQPQHF.

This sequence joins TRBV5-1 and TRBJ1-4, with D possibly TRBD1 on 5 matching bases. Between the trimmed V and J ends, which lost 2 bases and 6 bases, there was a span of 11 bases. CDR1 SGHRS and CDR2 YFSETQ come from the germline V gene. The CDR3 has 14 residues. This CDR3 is CASSFVGLDEKLFF. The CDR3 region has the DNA TGCGCCAGCAGCTTCGTGGGGCTGGATGAAAAACTGTTTTTT.

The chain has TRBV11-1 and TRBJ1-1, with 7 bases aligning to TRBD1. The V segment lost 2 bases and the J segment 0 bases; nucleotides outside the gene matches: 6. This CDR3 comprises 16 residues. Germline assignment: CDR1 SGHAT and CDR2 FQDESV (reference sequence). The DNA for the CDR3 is TGTGCCAGCAGCTTAACATTGGGACAGTTGAACACTGAAGCTTTCTTT. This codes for CASSLTLGQLNTEAFF.

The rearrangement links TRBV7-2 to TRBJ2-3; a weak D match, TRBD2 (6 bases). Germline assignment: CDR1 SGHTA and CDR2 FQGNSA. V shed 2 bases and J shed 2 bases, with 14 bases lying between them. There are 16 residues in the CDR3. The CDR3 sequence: CASSLRRRATTDTQYF. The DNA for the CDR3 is TGTGCCAGCAGCTTAAGAAGGAGGGCCACCACAGATACGCAGTATTTT.

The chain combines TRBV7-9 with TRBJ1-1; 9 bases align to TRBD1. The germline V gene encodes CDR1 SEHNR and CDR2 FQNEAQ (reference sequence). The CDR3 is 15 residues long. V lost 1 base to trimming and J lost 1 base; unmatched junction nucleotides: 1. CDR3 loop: CASSLGDRANTEAFF. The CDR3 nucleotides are TGTGCCAGCAGCTTAGGGGACAGGGCGAACACTGAAGCTTTCTTT.

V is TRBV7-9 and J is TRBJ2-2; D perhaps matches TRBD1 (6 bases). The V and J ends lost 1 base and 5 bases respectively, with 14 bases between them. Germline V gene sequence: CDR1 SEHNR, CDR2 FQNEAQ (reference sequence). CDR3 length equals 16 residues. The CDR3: CASSLGSGTPTGELFF. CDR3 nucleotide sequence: TGTGCCAGCAGCTTAGGGTCCGGGACACCTACCGGGGAGCTGTTTTTT.

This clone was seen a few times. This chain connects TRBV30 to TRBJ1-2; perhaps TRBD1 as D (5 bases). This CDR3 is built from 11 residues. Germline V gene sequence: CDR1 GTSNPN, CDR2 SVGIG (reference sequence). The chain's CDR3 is CAKGRNYGYTF. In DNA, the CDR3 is TGTGCGAAGGGGAGAAACTATGGCTACACCTTC.

CDR3 bases: TGTGCCAGCAGCTTAACCGGGACAGTCCATGGCTACACCTTC. Encoded protein: CASSLTGTVHGYTF. This chain links TRBV7-2 with TRBJ1-2, with 7 bases that match TRBD1. The CDR3 has 14 residues. V lost 2 bases to trimming and J lost 6 bases; unmatched junction nucleotides: 6. Germline V gene lookup returns CDR1 SGHTA and CDR2 FQGNSA.

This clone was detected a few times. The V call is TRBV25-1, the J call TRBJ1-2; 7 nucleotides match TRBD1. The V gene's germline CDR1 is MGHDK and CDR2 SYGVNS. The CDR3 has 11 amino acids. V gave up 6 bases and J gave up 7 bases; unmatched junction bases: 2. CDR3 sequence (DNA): TGTGCCAGCAGGACAGGGCTTGGCTACACCTTC. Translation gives CASRTGLGYTF.

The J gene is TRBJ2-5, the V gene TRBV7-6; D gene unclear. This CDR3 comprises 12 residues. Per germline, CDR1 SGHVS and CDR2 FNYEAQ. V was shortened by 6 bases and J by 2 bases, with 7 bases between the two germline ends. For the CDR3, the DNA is TGTGCCAGCAGAATTGGGCAAGAGACCCAGTACTTC. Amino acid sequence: CASRIGQETQYF.

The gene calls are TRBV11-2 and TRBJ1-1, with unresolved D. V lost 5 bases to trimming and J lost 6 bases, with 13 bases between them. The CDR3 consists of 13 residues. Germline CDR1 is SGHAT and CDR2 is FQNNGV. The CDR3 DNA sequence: TGTGCCAGCAGCCGCGGCGTGATCGCTGAAGCTTTCTTT. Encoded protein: CASSRGVIAEAFF.

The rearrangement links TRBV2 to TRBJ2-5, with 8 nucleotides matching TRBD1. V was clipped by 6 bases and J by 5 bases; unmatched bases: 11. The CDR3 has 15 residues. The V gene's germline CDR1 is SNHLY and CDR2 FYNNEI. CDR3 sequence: CASRDRTGLWETQYF. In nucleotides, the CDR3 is TGTGCCAGCAGGGACCGGACAGGGTTGTGGGAGACCCAGTACTTC.

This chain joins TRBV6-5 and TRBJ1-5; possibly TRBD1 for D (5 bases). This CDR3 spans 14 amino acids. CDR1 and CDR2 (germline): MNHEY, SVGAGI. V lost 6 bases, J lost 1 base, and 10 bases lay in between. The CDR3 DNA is TGTGCCAGCAGCCAGCGACAGAGCAATCAGCCCCAGCATTTT. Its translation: CASSQRQSNQPQHF.

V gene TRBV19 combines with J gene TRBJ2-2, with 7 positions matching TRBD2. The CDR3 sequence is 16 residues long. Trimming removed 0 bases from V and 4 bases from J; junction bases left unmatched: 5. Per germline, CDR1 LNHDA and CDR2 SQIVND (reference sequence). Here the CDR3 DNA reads TGTGCCAGTAGTATAGATGGCGGGAGAGGCACCGGGGAGCTGTTTTTT. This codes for CASSIDGGRGTGELFF.